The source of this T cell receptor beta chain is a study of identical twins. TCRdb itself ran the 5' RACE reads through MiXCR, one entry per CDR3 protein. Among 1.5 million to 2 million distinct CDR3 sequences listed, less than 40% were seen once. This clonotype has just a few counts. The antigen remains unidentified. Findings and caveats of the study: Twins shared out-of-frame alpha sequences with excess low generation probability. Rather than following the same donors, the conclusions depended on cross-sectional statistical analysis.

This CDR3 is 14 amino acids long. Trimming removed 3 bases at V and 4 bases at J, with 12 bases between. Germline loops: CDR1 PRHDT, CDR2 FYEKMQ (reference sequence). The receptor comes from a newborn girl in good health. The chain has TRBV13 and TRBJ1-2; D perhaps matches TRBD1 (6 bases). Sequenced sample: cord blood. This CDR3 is CASSFPGASYGYTF. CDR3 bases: TGTGCCAGCAGCTTTCCGGGGGCGAGCTATGGCTACACCTTC.